This section outlines one T cell receptor beta chain sequence together with its context. It has no known antigen specificity. One base away there is no much larger clone; base qualities are not given. This entry comes from a study of neoadjuvant anti-PD-1 for oral cavity cancer (dated by TCRdb to the early 2020s). Some background on the complete study: Patients mostly received three to four biweekly doses of nivolumab at 3 mg/kg before curative-intent surgical resection. Responders were defined as patients with complete response, partial response or stable disease by RECIST 1.1; non-responders were defined as patients with progression. Patients without progression received a fourth nivolumab dose around day 43 and underwent definitive surgical resection on days 50-56. There were more than 10 patients in the parent correlative cohort, and the response rate was approximately 36%. Summary of the overall study and its limitations: Only three patients per response group were included in the TCR analyses, and the authors called for validation in larger cohorts. After neoadjuvant nivolumab, non-responders showed significantly higher T cell clonality (Gini index) in PBMCs than responders did. Higher pretreatment blood TCRbeta clonality and lower post-treatment tumor TCRbeta clonality were correlated with higher pretreatment blood Treg/Th17 ratios.

The V end loses 5 bases and the J end loses 6 bases, and a stretch of 11 bases separates them. The CDR3 holds 11 amino acids from the cysteine to the phenylalanine. The entry retains the CDR3 DNA only, 33 bases that are in frame from base 1. Sequences GTSNPN (CDR1) and SVGIG (CDR2) are obtained from the germline V gene (reference sequence). PBMC libraries used mostly roughly 480 ng of input genomic DNA for deep sequencing, with six replicates per sample. The immunoSEQ hsTCRbeta kit was used to prepare TCRbeta libraries, following the manufacturer's instructions. The finished libraries were brought together in one pool at 3 nM, which was then read using an Illumina NovaSeq 6000 S4 flow cell. Regarding the original processing steps: Raw data preprocessing and quality control were performed with the immunoSEQ Analyzer. The analysis was limited to productive rearrangements, and each clonotype was defined by a unique CDR3 amino acid sequence. Using the R package tcR, the researchers computed the Gini-Simpson index as their estimate of repertoire clonality. Student's t test was used to compare Gini indices, while Pearson correlation assessed associations with tumor size change. Sourced from immuneACCESS, this table was stored by TCRdb with only in-frame sequences that have V and J called. A share of the clones is absent; for the studies checked, an unresolved V gene accounts for under half, and the remainder has no known explanation. The V and J calls and clone size are taken from that table; D and trimming were inferred from the DNA. This sample holds some 15,000 clones; 60% to 80% were observed only once. The ten largest clonotypes hold 3% to 3.5% of the sample.

The time point label for this specimen denotes: before neoadjuvant nivolumab. The patients had newly diagnosed stage II-IVA oral cavity squamous cell carcinoma and had not received any prior systemic or radiation treatment. Everyone in the cohort had locally advanced, HPV-negative oral cavity squamous cell carcinoma. Peripheral blood mononuclear cells were analyzed directly and were not maintained or expanded in culture. Samples came from a longitudinal correlative study of a single-arm phase II trial of neoadjuvant nivolumab in oral cavity squamous cell carcinoma. Subject-matched pre- and post-treatment PBMCs and tumors from three responders and three non-responders were subjected to genomic DNA-based TCRbeta sequencing. Peripheral blood mononuclear cells were drawn once before nivolumab treatment and a second time after treatment, when surgery took place. The Maxwell RSC DNA from Cells kit was used to isolate genomic DNA from PBMCs.

The rearranged segments are TRBV30 and TRBJ2-7; the D segment cannot be called with confidence. Source: PBMCs, taken before nivolumab (anti-PD-1) treatment. The TCR comes from a person aged 40-85 years with oral cavity squamous cell carcinoma. The DNA reads as follows: TGTGCCTGGCGAGCAACATTCGAGCAGTACTTC. Its protein reads: CAWRATFEQYF. With all but the CDR3 taken from the reference TRBV30 and TRBJ2-7 genes, the full variable domain is: SQTIHQWPATLVQPVGSPLSLECTVEGTSNPNLYWYRQAAGRGLQLLFYSVGIGQISSEVPQNLSASRPQDRQFILSSKKLLLSDSGFYLCAWRATFEQYFGPGTRLTVT.